This is a list of T cell receptor beta chains from one sample in a study of vaccination effects on CD4 cells after COVID-19. What these receptors recognize is not known. Clones were read by immunoSEQ multiplex PCR, and TCRdb kept only the in-frame ones, dropping some. The data show nearly 50,000 clones, with 74% seen just once and under 7% held by the top ten. Sequences were derived from CD4+ T cells from PBMCs cultured without peptide, sampled after COVID-19 vaccination. The receptors were gathered from a human donor who had a prior SARS-CoV-2 infection. CDR3s include the opening cysteine and the closing phenylalanine or tryptophan. The D gene is left open where the match is weak. A clone size is listed for some rows: how often the clone was seen (once, few, many), or a class if it is expanded.

TRBV21-1	TRBJ2-2	-	18	-	TGTGCCAGCAGCAAAATTGAGTTGGAGGGGGGGAACACCGGGGAGCTGTTTTTT	CASSKIELEGGNTGELFF
TRBV4-1	TRBJ1-4	-	16	-	TGCGCCAGCAGCCAATGGGGGTGGGGTCGTAATGAAAAACTGTTTTTT	CASSQWGWGRNEKLFF
TRBV7-2	TRBJ2-2	-	13	-	TGTGCCAGCAGCCTTCTAGTGACTGGGGAGCTGTTTTTT	CASSLLVTGELFF
TRBV19	TRBJ2-7	-	14	-	TGTGCCAGTAGTACCCGACTAGTTTTCAACGAGCAGTACTTC	CASSTRLVFNEQYF
TRBV7-2	TRBJ2-5	-	15	-	TGTGCCAGCAGCTTAGATGTGGCCCTAGTCCGTGCCCAGTACTTC	CASSLDVALVRAQYF
TRBV14	TRBJ1-1	-	18	-	TGTGCCAGCAGCCAAATATCCAACCGGCCGCACTGGAACACTGAAGCTTTCTTT	CASSQISNRPHWNTEAFF
TRBV7-3	TRBJ2-1	-	16	TRBD2	TGTGCCAGCAGCCCAGGGGCGGGGGGGCCGTACAATGAGCAGTTCTTC	CASSPGAGGPYNEQFF
TRBV9	TRBJ1-2	-	15	-	TGTGCCAGCAGCCCGGACAGTCTATTTACCTATGGCTACACCTTC	CASSPDSLFTYGYTF
TRBV7-2	TRBJ2-3	-	14	-	TGTGCCAGCAGCTTAGGGCTCAGCACAGATACGCAGTATTTT	CASSLGLSTDTQYF
TRBV7-9	TRBJ2-7	-	14	TRBD1	TGTGCCAGCAGCTTGGGACAGTTTGACGACGAGCAGTACTTC	CASSLGQFDDEQYF
TRBV12-5	TRBJ1-5	-	15	-	TGTGCTAGTGGTTTGGGCCTTTCGGGCAATCAGCCCCAGCATTTT	CASGLGLSGNQPQHF
TRBV5-1	TRBJ1-6	few	15	-	TGCGCCAGCGGGCGGGGGAGCTCCTATAATTCACCCCTCCACTTT	CASGRGSSYNSPLHF
TRBV3-1/TRBV3-2	TRBJ2-3	-	15	-	TGTGCCAGCAGCTCCAGGGGTGCTAGCACAGATACGCAGTATTTT	CASSSRGASTDTQYF
TRBV28	TRBJ1-2	-	13	-	TGTGCCAGCAGTTTGGGGGGGAACTATGGCTACACCTTC	CASSLGGNYGYTF
TRBV2	TRBJ1-4	-	13	-	TGTGCCAGCTCACAGGTGATCAATGAAAAACTGTTTTTT	CASSQVINEKLFF
TRBV5-1	TRBJ1-4	-	15	TRBD1	TGCGCCAGCAGCTCAGGGACAGGGACTAATGAAAAACTGTTTTTT	CASSSGTGTNEKLFF
TRBV10-3	TRBJ2-1	few	16	-	TGTGCCATCAGTGGGGTTGGGCGAAGTTCCTACAATGAGCAGTTCTTC	CAISGVGRSSYNEQFF
TRBV19	TRBJ2-2	-	15	-	TGTGCCAGTAGTATCCCGGGATGGACCCCCGGGGAGCTGTTTTTT	CASSIPGWTPGELFF
TRBV9	TRBJ2-5	-	15	-	TGTGCCAGCAGCGTAGGCGCCGGGGTCCAAGAGACCCAGTACTTC	CASSVGAGVQETQYF
TRBV12-3/TRBV12-4	TRBJ1-2	-	12	-	TGTGCCAGCAGCCCCCTACGGTTTGGCTACACCTTC	CASSPLRFGYTF
TRBV9	TRBJ2-2	-	14	-	TGTGCCAGCAGCGCAACAGGGCACACCGGGGAGCTGTTTTTT	CASSATGHTGELFF
TRBV7-9	TRBJ2-7	-	14	-	TGTGCCAGCAGCTTGGGAGTGACACTCTACGAGCAGTACTTC	CASSLGVTLYEQYF
TRBV9	TRBJ1-3	-	15	TRBD1	TGTGCCAGCAGCGTAGGTACAGGGGACGGAAACACCATATATTTT	CASSVGTGDGNTIYF
TRBV2	TRBJ2-7	-	12	TRBD1	TGTGCCAGCAACTACGACAGGGATAAGCAGTACTTC	CASNYDRDKQYF
TRBV9	TRBJ2-2	-	17	-	TGTGCCAGCAGCCTGGACAGACCTTCCGCGAACACCGGGGAGCTGTTTTTT	CASSLDRPSANTGELFF
TRBV7-8	TRBJ1-5	-	16	-	TGTGCCAGCAGCTTAGCGCCAGGGCGGGGAAATCAGCCCCAGCATTTT	CASSLAPGRGNQPQHF
TRBV7-2	TRBJ2-3	-	16	TRBD2	TGTGCCAGCAGCTTAGGTAGCGGGGGGCCTAGGGATACGCAGTATTTT	CASSLGSGGPRDTQYF
TRBV5-8	TRBJ2-1	-	17	TRBD2	TGTGCCAGCAGCTCCACCACCGGGACTAGTTGGCGGGGTGAGCAGTTCTTC	CASSSTTGTSWRGEQFF
TRBV20-1	TRBJ2-3	-	16	TRBD2	TGCAGTGCTAGTACACTAGCGGGACGAGCTGGGGATACGCAGTATTTT	CSASTLAGRAGDTQYF
TRBV3-1/TRBV3-2	TRBJ2-5	-	12	-	TGTGCCAGCAGCCAAGGACGTTGGACCCAGTACTTC	CASSQGRWTQYF
TRBV19	TRBJ2-7	few	16	TRBD2	TGTGCCAGTAGTATAATTCTGGGGGGGAGCTCCTACGAGCAGTACTTC	CASSIILGGSSYEQYF